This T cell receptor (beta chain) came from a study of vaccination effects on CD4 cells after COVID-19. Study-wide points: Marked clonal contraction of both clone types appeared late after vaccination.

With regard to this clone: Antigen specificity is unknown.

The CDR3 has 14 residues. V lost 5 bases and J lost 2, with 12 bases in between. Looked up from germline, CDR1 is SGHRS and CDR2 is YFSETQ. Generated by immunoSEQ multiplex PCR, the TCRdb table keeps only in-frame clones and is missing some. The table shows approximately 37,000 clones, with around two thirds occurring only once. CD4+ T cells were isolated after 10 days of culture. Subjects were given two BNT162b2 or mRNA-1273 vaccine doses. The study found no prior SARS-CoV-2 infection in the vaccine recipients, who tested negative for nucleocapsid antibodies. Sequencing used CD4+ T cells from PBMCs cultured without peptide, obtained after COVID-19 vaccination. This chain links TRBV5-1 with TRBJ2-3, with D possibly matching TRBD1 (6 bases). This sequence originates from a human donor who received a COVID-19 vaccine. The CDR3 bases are TGCGCCAGCAGGTTGACAGGCTACACAGATACGCAGTATTTT. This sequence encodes CASRLTGYTDTQYF.